These T cell receptor beta chains were read from a single sample in a study of cytomegalovirus exposure and HLA in healthy donors. The table came from immunoSEQ multiplex PCR; TCRdb's copy has only in-frame clones and leaves some out. The sample lists over 25,000 clones; 50% to 75% were seen once. The sample comprised PBMCs. Receptors were obtained from a male donor in good health and CMV-seropositive. The CDR3 runs from the conserved cysteine through the conserved F or W. D genes are given only for firm matches. Some rows mark clone size as missing; the rest say once, few, many or name a class of expanded clone.

v_gene	j_gene	d_gene	abundance	CDR3aa	CDR3nt
TRBV6-1	TRBJ1-1	.	.	CASSDPARFSGAFF	TGTGCCAGCAGTGACCCCGCCCGGTTTTCCGGAGCTTTCTTT
TRBV9	TRBJ2-3	.	.	CASSGSRDTQYF	TGTGCCAGCAGCGGATCGAGAGATACGCAGTATTTT
TRBV10-1	TRBJ2-7	TRBD1	few	CASKGTGGYEQYF	TGCGCCAGCAAGGGGACAGGGGGTTACGAGCAGTACTTC
TRBV6-5	TRBJ2-5	TRBD2	.	CASRPGGSQETQYF	TGTGCCAGCCGGCCGGGGGGAAGTCAAGAGACCCAGTACTTC
TRBV11-2	TRBJ2-7	TRBD2	.	CASSPTSGRREQYF	TGTGCCAGCAGCCCGACTAGCGGGAGACGCGAGCAGTACTTC
TRBV30	TRBJ2-6	TRBD2	few	CAWSLPTSSNSGANVLTF	TGTGCCTGGAGCCTTCCGACTAGCAGCAACTCTGGGGCCAACGTCCTGACTTTC
TRBV2	TRBJ1-4	.	.	CASSSGVDEKLFF	TGTGCCAGCAGCTCAGGGGTGGATGAAAAACTGTTTTTT
TRBV16	TRBJ1-3	TRBD1	.	CASSHLGQGPGNTIYF	TGTGCCAGCAGCCACCTGGGACAGGGGCCAGGAAACACCATATATTTT
TRBV13	TRBJ2-3	.	few	CASSKSGTWADTQYF	TGTGCCAGCAGCAAATCCGGGACATGGGCAGATACGCAGTATTTT
TRBV4-2	TRBJ1-2	.	.	CASSQDLQAYGYTF	TGTGCCAGCAGCCAAGATCTACAGGCCTATGGCTACACCTTC
TRBV15	TRBJ2-7	TRBD1	.	CATSSGQGADEQYF	TGTGCCACCAGCAGCGGACAGGGGGCCGACGAGCAGTACTTC
TRBV4-2	TRBJ2-1	TRBD2	few	CASSRLPGTSVYEQFF	TGTGCCAGCAGCCGCCTACCCGGGACTAGTGTTTATGAGCAGTTCTTC
TRBV6-5	TRBJ1-4	.	.	CASSYSGGGEKLFF	TGTGCCAGCAGTTATTCCGGGGGAGGGGAAAAACTGTTTTTT
TRBV19	TRBJ1-2	TRBD1	.	CASSATGGRDGYTF	TGTGCCAGTAGCGCTACAGGGGGCAGGGATGGCTACACCTTC
TRBV2	TRBJ2-1	.	.	CASSSVPYNEQFF	TGTGCCAGCAGTTCGGTGCCCTACAATGAGCAGTTCTTC
TRBV14	TRBJ2-6	.	.	CASSQAQGFLSGANVLTF	TGTGCCAGCAGCCAAGCACAGGGCTTCTTATCTGGGGCCAACGTCCTGACTTTC
TRBV28	TRBJ2-7	TRBD1	.	CASSGQGYHEQYF	TGTGCCAGCAGTGGACAGGGCTACCACGAGCAGTACTTC
TRBV20-1	TRBJ2-7	.	.	CSAGRGDEQYF	TGCAGTGCTGGAAGGGGCGACGAGCAGTACTTC
TRBV18	TRBJ2-7	TRBD1	few	CASSAGQGYEQYF	TGTGCCAGCTCGGCCGGACAGGGCTACGAGCAGTACTTC
TRBV2	TRBJ2-2	.	once	CASSEQFAGELFF	TGTGCCAGCAGTGAACAGTTTGCCGGGGAGCTGTTTTTT
TRBV11-2	TRBJ2-5	TRBD2	few	CASSPGLGETQYF	TGTGCCAGCAGCCCGGGACTAGGAGAGACCCAGTACTTC
TRBV7-9	TRBJ2-1	TRBD2	once	CASSPRLAGVDEQFF	TGTGCCAGCAGCCCCAGACTAGCGGGAGTGGATGAGCAGTTCTTC
TRBV4-1	TRBJ2-1	TRBD2	.	CASSQDPSGMRNEQFF	TGCGCCAGCAGCCAAGATCCTAGCGGGATGAGAAATGAGCAGTTCTTC
TRBV7-2	TRBJ2-7	TRBD2	.	CASSPPGLADAAPSYEQYF	TGTGCCAGCAGCCCACCGGGACTAGCGGACGCCGCTCCCTCCTACGAGCAGTACTTC
TRBV7-9	TRBJ2-1	.	once	CASIASPSWNEQFF	TGTGCCAGCATAGCTTCGCCTAGCTGGAATGAGCAGTTCTTC
TRBV10-3	TRBJ2-1	.	.	CAISAGNEQFF	TGTGCCATCTCCGCGGGAAATGAGCAGTTCTTC
TRBV23-1	TRBJ1-2	.	.	CASSQSSGEGSYGYTF	TGCGCCAGCAGTCAATCGTCAGGGGAGGGTAGCTATGGCTACACCTTC
TRBV30	TRBJ2-1	TRBD2	.	CAWSGTSVSYNEQFF	TGTGCCTGGAGTGGGACTAGCGTCTCCTACAATGAGCAGTTCTTC
TRBV19	TRBJ2-7	.	.	CASSGLPLDEQYF	TGTGCCAGTTCCGGGTTGCCGTTGGACGAGCAGTACTTC
TRBV5-6	TRBJ1-1	.	once	CASNPRVNTEAFF	TGTGCCAGCAACCCTCGGGTGAACACTGAAGCTTTCTTT
TRBV6-5	TRBJ1-5	.	.	CASRGQSNQPQHF	TGTGCCAGCAGGGGACAAAGCAATCAGCCCCAGCATTTT
TRBV5-1	TRBJ1-4	TRBD1	.	CASSSTSGGSTNEKLFF	TGCGCCAGCAGCTCAACTTCAGGGGGCAGCACTAATGAAAAACTGTTTTTT
TRBV2	TRBJ2-7	TRBD1	few	CASRDRGYEQYF	TGTGCCAGCAGGGACAGGGGGTACGAGCAGTACTTC
TRBV5-4	TRBJ2-1	.	.	CASSLDYAGRNEQFF	TGTGCCAGCAGCTTGGACTACGCGGGGCGCAATGAGCAGTTCTTC
TRBV2	TRBJ1-5	TRBD1	.	CASSILMDRGLVGYYQPQHF	TGTGCCAGCAGTATCCTAATGGACAGGGGATTGGTAGGGTACTATCAGCCCCAGCATTTT
TRBV6-4	TRBJ2-3	TRBD2	.	CASSESSGSTDTQYF	TGTGCCAGCAGTGAGAGTAGCGGGAGCACAGATACGCAGTATTTT
TRBV6-1	TRBJ1-5	.	.	CASSGLDVGFGPQHF	TGTGCCAGCAGTGGACTAGATGTGGGTTTCGGCCCCCAGCATTTT
TRBV4-1	TRBJ1-5	TRBD1	.	CASSPKPRDRQHF	TGCGCCAGCAGCCCCAAACCCAGGGACAGGCAGCATTTT
TRBV10-2	TRBJ2-7	.	.	CASSENLLYEQYF	TGCGCCAGCAGTGAAAACTTACTTTACGAGCAGTACTTC
TRBV23-1	TRBJ1-4	.	many	CASSQAGEKLFF	TGCGCCAGCAGTCAGGCGGGCGAAAAACTGTTTTTT
TRBV7-3	TRBJ1-1	TRBD1	.	CASTRDRGGSEAFF	TGTGCCAGCACCCGGGACAGGGGAGGGTCTGAAGCTTTCTTT
TRBV5-8	TRBJ2-7	TRBD1	.	CASSPGQGIHEQYF	TGTGCCAGCAGTCCGGGACAGGGCATCCACGAGCAGTACTTC
TRBV18	TRBJ2-3	TRBD2	.	CASSRGTSGSEDTQYF	TGTGCCAGCTCACGCGGGACTAGCGGGAGTGAAGATACGCAGTATTTT
TRBV6-1	TRBJ2-7	TRBD2	.	CASSEDVAGGSYEQYF	TGTGCCAGCAGTGAAGATGTAGCGGGGGGTTCCTACGAGCAGTACTTC
TRBV4-1	TRBJ2-3	TRBD1	few	CASSQSDRVDTQYF	TGCGCCAGCAGCCAATCCGACAGGGTGGATACGCAGTATTTT
TRBV28	TRBJ2-1	TRBD2	.	CASSFGTSAYNEQFF	TGTGCCAGCAGTTTCGGGACTAGCGCCTACAATGAGCAGTTCTTC
TRBV4-1	TRBJ2-3	.	once	CASSQDLSGPVGSSTDTQYF	TGCGCCAGCAGCCAAGATCTTTCAGGTCCCGTAGGTTCTAGCACAGATACGCAGTATTTT
TRBV5-4	TRBJ1-4	.	.	CASSSPTGNEKLFF	TGTGCCAGCAGCTCACCGACTGGGAATGAAAAACTGTTTTTT
TRBV5-6	TRBJ1-1	.	few	CASSFSPGNTEAFF	TGTGCCAGCAGCTTCAGTCCGGGGAACACTGAAGCTTTCTTT
TRBV27	TRBJ1-2	.	.	CASSLNWMGPTYGYTF	TGTGCCAGCAGTTTAAATTGGATGGGGCCCACCTATGGCTACACCTTC
TRBV9	TRBJ2-5	TRBD1	once	CASSSSGTGQETQYF	TGTGCCAGCAGCTCTTCCGGGACAGGGCAAGAGACCCAGTACTTC
TRBV5-8	TRBJ2-1	.	.	CASSLYVSTYNEQFF	TGTGCCAGCAGCTTGTATGTTAGCACCTACAATGAGCAGTTCTTC
TRBV4-1	TRBJ1-2	.	once	CASSQEGRGTGGYTF	TGCGCCAGCAGCCAAGAAGGCCGGGGGACGGGCGGCTACACCTTC
TRBV7-8	TRBJ1-5	TRBD1	few	CASSLGMQGASNQPQHF	TGTGCCAGCAGCTTAGGAATGCAGGGGGCCAGCAATCAGCCCCAGCATTTT
TRBV2	TRBJ2-3	.	.	CASPGEAQMSTDTQYF	TGTGCCAGCCCGGGGGAGGCCCAAATGAGCACAGATACGCAGTATTTT
TRBV10-2	TRBJ1-1	.	.	CASLSQAGANTEAFF	TGCGCCAGCTTGAGTCAGGCAGGCGCTAACACTGAAGCTTTCTTT
TRBV5-4	TRBJ1-6	TRBD1	.	CASSWTGRDSPLHF	TGTGCCAGCAGCTGGACAGGGAGGGATTCACCCCTCCACTTT
TRBV21-1	TRBJ2-1	.	few	CASSKAYQSGNLALAYNEQFF	TGTGCCAGCAGCAAAGCCTACCAGAGCGGGAACCTTGCCCTTGCCTACAATGAGCAGTTCTTC
TRBV11-3	TRBJ1-1	.	.	CASSSSGGEAFF	TGTGCCAGCAGCTCCTCCGGCGGGGAAGCTTTCTTT
TRBV6-6	TRBJ1-4	.	.	CASSDHRATNEKLFF	TGTGCCAGCAGTGACCACAGGGCTACTAATGAAAAACTGTTTTTT